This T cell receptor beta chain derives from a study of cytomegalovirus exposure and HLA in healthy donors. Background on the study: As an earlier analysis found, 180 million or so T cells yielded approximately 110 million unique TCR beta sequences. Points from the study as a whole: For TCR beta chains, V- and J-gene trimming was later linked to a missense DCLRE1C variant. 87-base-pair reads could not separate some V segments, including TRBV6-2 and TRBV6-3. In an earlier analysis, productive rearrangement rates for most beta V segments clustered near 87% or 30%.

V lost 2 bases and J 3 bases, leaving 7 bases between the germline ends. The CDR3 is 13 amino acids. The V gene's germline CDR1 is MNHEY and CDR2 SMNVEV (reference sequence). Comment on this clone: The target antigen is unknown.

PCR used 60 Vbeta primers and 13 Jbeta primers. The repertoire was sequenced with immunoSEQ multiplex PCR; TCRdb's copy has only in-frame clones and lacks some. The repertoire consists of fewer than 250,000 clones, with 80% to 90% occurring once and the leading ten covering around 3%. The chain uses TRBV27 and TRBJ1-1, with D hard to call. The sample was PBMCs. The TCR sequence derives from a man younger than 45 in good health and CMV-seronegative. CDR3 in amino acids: CASSLGGHTEAFF. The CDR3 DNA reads TGTGCCAGCAGTTTAGGTGGGCACACTGAAGCTTTCTTT.